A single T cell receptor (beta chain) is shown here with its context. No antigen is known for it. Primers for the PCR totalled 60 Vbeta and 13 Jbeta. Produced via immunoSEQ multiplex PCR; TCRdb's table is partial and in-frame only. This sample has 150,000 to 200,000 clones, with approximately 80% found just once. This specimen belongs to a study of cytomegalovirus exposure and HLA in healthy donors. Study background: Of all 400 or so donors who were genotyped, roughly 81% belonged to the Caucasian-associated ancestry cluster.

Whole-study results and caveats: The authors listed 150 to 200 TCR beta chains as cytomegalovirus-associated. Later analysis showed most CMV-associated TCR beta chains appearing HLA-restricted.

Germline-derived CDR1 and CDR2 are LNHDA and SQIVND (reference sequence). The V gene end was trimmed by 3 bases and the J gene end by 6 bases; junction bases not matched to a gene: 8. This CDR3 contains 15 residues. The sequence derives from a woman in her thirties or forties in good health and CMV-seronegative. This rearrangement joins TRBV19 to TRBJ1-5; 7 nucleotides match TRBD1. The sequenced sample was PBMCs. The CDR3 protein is CASSIGQGVGQPQHF. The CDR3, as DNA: TGTGCCAGTAGTATTGGGCAGGGGGTGGGTCAGCCCCAGCATTTT.